A single T cell receptor (beta chain) is shown here with its context. CD45RO-negative, CCR7-positively selected cells formed the naive CD8 fraction, excluding terminally differentiated effector memory CD45RA+ cells. Measured with immunoSEQ multiplex PCR; TCRdb has only the in-frame clones, and not every one. This table holds about 2.2 million clones, under 95% found once. V was clipped by 3 bases and J by 4 bases; unmatched bases: 15. The CDR3 sequence is 18 residues long. CDR1 MNHEY and CDR2 SMNVEV come from the germline V gene (reference sequence). This specimen comes from a study of shared clonotypes between healthy human individuals.

The sequence came from a man between 18 and 35 years old in good health. Some clones in this sample may be carry-over from other donors' samples. Sample: naive CD8+ T cells from PBMCs. The chain links TRBV27 to TRBJ1-3; 7 nucleotides align to TRBD1. The CDR3 reads CASSFSRPTGKDGNTIYF. The CDR3 DNA reads as TGTGCCAGCAGTTTTTCTCGACCGACAGGGAAGGACGGAAACACCATATATTTT.